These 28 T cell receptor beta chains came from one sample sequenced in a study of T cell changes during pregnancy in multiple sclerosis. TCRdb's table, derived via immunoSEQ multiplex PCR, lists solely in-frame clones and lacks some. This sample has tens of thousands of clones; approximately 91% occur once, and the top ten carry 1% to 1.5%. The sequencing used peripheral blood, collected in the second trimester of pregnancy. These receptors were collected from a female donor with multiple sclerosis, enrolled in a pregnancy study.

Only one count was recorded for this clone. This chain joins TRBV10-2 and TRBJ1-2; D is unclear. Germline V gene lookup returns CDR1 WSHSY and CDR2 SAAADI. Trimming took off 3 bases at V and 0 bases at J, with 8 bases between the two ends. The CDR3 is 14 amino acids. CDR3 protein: CASSDTASNYGYTF. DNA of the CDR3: TGCGCCAGCAGTGATACAGCCTCTAACTATGGCTACACCTTC.

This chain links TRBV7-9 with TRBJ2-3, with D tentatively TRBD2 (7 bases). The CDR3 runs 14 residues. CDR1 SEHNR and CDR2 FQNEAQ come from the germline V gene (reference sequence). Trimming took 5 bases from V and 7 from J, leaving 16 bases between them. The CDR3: CASSPEGGANTQYF. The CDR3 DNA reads TGTGCCAGCAGCCCCGAGGGGGGGGCCAATACGCAGTATTTT.

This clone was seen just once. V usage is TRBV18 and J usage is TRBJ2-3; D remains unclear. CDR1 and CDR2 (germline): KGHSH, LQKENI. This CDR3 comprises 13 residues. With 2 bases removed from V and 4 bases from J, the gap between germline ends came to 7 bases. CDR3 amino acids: CASSPFTSDTQYF. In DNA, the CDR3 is TGTGCCAGCTCACCATTCACTTCAGATACGCAGTATTTT.

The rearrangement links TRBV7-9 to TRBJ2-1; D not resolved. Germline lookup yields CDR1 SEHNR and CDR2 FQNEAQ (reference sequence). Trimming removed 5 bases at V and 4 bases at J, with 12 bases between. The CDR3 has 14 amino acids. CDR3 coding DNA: TGTGCCAGCAGCCCGACTTTTCGATACAATGAGCAGTTCTTC. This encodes CASSPTFRYNEQFF.

The CDR3 sequence: CASSQGYGYEQYF. The CDR3 DNA sequence: TGTGCCAGCAGCCAGGGGTACGGCTACGAGCAGTACTTC. V and J are TRBV9 and TRBJ2-7; a possible D gene is TRBD1 (6 bases). The V end was cut by 4 bases, the J end by 3 bases, with 11 bases between. Germline CDR1 SGDLS, CDR2 YYNGEE. CDR3 length equals 13 residues. Full variable domain (remainder filled in from reference TRBV9 and TRBJ2-7): DSGVTQTPKHLITATGQRVTLRCSPRSGDLSVYWYQQSLDQGLQFLIQYYNGEERAKGNILERFSAQQFPDLHSELNLSSLELGDSALYFCASSQGYGYEQYFGPGTRLTVT.

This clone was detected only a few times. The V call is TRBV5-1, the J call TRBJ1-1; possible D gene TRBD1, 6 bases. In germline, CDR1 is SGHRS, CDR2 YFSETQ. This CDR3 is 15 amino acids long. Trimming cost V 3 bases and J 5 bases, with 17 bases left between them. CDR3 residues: CASSWEGGLGTEAFF. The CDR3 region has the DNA TGCGCCAGCAGCTGGGAGGGGGGACTTGGTACTGAAGCTTTCTTT.

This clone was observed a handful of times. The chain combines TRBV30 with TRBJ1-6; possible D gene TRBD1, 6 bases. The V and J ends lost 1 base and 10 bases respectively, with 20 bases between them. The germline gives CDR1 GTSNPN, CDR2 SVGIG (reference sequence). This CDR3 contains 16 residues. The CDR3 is CAWSDQTGYSGSPLHF. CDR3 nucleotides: TGTGCCTGGAGTGACCAAACAGGGTATTCAGGCTCACCCCTCCACTTT.

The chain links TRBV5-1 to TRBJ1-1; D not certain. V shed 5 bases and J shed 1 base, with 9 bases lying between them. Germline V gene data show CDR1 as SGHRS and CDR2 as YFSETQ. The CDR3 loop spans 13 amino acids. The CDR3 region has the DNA TGCGCCAGCAGGGAGGACTCGAACACTGAAGCTTTCTTT. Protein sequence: CASREDSNTEAFF.

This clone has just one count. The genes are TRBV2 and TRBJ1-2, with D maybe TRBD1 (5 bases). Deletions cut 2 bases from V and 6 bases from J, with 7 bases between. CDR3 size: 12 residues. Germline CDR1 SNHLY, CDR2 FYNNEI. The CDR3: CASSESRDGYTF. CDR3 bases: TGTGCCAGCAGTGAAAGCAGGGATGGCTACACCTTC. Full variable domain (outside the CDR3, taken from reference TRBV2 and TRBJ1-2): EPEVTQTPSHQVTQMGQEVILRCVPISNHLYFYWYRQILGQKVEFLVSFYNNEISEKSEIFDDQFSVERPDGSNFTLKIRSTKLEDSAMYFCASSESRDGYTFGSGTRLTVV.

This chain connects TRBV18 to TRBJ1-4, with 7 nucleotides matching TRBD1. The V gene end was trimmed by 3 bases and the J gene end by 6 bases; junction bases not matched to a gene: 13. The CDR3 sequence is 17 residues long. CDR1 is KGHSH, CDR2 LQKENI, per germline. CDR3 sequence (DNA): TGTGCCAGCTCACCCCGTGGGACAGCGACAAGATATGAAAAACTGTTTTTT. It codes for CASSPRGTATRYEKLFF.

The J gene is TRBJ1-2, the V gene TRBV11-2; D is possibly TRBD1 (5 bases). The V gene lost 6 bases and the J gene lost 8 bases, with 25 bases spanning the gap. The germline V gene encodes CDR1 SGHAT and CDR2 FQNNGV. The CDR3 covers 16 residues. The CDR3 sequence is CASSQAGWGRERGYTF. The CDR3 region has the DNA TGTGCCAGCAGTCAAGCGGGTTGGGGCAGGGAGAGGGGCTACACCTTC.

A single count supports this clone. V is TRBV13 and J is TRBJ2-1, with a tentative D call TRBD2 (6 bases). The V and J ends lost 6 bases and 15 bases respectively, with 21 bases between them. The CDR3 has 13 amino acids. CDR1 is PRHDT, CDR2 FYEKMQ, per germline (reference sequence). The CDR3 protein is CASRLSPMGGTFF. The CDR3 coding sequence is TGTGCCAGCAGACTTTCCCCCATGGGGGGTACGTTCTTC.

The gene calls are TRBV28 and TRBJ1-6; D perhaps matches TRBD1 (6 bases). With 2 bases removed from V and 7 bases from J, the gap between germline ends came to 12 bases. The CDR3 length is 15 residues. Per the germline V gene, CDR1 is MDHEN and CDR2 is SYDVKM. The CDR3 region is CASSLPQGLNSPLHF. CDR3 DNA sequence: TGTGCCAGCAGTTTACCTCAGGGGTTGAATTCACCCCTCCACTTT.

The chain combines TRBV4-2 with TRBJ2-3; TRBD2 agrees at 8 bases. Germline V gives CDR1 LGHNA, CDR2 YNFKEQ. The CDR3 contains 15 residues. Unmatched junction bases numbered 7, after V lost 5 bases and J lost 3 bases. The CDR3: CASSYPAGVTDTQYF. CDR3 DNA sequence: TGTGCCAGCAGCTACCCAGCGGGGGTAACAGATACGCAGTATTTT.

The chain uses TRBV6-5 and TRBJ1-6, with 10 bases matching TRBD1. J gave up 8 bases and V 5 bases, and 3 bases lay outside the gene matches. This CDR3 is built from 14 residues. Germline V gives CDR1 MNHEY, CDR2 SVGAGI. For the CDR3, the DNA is TGTGCCAGCAGTGACAGGGGGCGGGATTCACCCCTCCACTTT. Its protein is CASSDRGRDSPLHF.

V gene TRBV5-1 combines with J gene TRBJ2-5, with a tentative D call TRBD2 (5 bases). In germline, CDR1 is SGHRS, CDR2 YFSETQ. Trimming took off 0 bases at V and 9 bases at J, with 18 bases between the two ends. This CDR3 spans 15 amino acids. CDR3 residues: CASSLGVDPAGAQYF. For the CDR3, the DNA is TGCGCCAGCAGCTTGGGAGTAGACCCGGCGGGCGCCCAGTACTTC.

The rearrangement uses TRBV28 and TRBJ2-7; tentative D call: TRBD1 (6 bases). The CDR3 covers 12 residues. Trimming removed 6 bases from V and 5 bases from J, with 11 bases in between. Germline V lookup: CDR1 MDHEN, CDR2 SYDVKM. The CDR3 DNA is TGTGCCAGCAGGAGGACAGAGGACGAGCAGTACTTC. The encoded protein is CASRRTEDEQYF.

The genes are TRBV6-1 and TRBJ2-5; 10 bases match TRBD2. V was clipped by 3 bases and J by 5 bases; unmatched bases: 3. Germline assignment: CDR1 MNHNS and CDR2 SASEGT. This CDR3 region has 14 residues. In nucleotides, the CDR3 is TGTGCCAGCAGTGACGGTAGCGGGGGGGAGACCCAGTACTTC. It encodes CASSDGSGGETQYF.

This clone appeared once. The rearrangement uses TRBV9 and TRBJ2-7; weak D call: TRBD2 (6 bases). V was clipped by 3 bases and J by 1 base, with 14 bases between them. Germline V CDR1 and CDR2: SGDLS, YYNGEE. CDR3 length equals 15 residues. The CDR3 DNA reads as TGTGCCAGCAGCGCGGGCCCGGGGGAATCCTACGAGCAGTACTTC. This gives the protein CASSAGPGESYEQYF.

DNA of the CDR3: TGTGCCAGCAGACTCGGACAGATGAACACTGAAGCTTTCTTT. Protein product: CASRLGQMNTEAFF. The chain employs TRBV7-9 and TRBJ1-1, with D possibly matching TRBD1 (6 bases). The CDR3 extends over 14 amino acids. V dropped 6 bases and J dropped 0 bases, with 11 bases sitting between them. CDR1 is SEHNR, CDR2 FQNEAQ, per germline (reference sequence).

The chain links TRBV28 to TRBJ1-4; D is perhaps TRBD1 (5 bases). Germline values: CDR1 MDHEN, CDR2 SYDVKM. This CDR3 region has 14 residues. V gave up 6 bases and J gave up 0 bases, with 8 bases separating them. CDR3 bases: TGTGCCAGCAGCTTGACAGCAACTAATGAAAAACTGTTTTTT. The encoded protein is CASSLTATNEKLFF.

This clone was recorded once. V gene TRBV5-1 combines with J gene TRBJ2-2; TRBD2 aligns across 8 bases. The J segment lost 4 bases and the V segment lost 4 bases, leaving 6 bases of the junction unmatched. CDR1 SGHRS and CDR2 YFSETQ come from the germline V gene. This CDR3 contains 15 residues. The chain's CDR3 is CASSPAGGTTGELFF. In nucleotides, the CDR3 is TGCGCCAGCAGCCCCGCGGGGGGAACCACCGGGGAGCTGTTTTTT.

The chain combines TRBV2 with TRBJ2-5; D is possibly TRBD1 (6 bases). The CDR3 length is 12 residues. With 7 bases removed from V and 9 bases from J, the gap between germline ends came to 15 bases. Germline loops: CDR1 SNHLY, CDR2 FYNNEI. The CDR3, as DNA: TGTGCCAGCAAATCAGAGGGGGAGCCCCAGTACTTC. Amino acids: CASKSEGEPQYF.

CDR3 sequence (DNA): TGTGCCAGCAGCTCAGGGGGGACTGGGGCCAACGTCCTGACTTTC. Translation gives CASSSGGTGANVLTF. The chain recombines TRBV11-3 with TRBJ2-6, with D perhaps TRBD1 (7 bases). The CDR3 runs to 15 residues. Deletions cut 4 bases from V and 2 bases from J, with 9 bases between. The V gene's germline CDR1 is SGHNT and CDR2 YENEEA.

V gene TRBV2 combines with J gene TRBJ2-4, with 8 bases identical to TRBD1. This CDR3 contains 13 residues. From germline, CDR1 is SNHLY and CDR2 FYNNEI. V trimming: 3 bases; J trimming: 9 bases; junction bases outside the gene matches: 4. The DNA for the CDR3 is TGTGCCAGCAGTGAGGGGCAGGGGGCCATTCAGTACTTC. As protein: CASSEGQGAIQYF.

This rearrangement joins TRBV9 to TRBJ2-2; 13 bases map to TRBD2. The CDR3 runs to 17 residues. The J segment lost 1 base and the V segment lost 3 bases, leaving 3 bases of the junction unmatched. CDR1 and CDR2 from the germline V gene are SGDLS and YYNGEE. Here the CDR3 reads CASSALAGGLNTGELFF. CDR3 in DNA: TGTGCCAGCAGCGCACTAGCGGGGGGGCTGAACACCGGGGAGCTGTTTTTT.

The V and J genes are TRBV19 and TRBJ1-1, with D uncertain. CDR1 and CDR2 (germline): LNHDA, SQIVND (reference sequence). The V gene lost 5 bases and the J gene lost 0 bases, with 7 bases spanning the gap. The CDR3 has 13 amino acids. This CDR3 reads CASSVTLNTEAFF. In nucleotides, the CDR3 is TGTGCCAGTAGTGTGACACTGAACACTGAAGCTTTCTTT.

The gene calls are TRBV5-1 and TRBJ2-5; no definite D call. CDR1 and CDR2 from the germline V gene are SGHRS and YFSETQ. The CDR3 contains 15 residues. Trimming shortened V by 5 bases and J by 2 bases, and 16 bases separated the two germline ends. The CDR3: CASRQSGWSQETQYF. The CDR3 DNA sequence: TGCGCCAGCAGGCAATCCGGATGGAGTCAAGAGACCCAGTACTTC.